The 12 T cell receptor beta chains below come from one sample, sequenced in a study of blood T cells in healthy people across ages. PCR was performed a second time for roughly 7 to 11 cycles using a sample-barcoded 5' primer and a J-beta primer mix. Each CDR3 protein is one row after TCRdb ran MiXCR on the 5' RACE reads. The table shows about 1.8 million distinct CDR3 sequences, with about 49% occurring only once. Sequencing input: blood. These receptors all stem from a woman between 40 and 55 years old in good health.

V gene TRBV15 combines with J gene TRBJ1-2; tentative D call: TRBD1 (5 bases). Germline-derived CDR1 and CDR2 are LNHNV and YYDKDF (reference sequence). Trimming took off 0 bases at V and 8 bases at J, with 7 bases between the two ends. The CDR3 length is 12 residues. CDR3 nucleotides: TGTGCCACCAGCAGAGATCGGACAGGCTACACCTTC. Translation: CATSRDRTGYTF.

This rearrangement joins TRBV7-6 to TRBJ1-5, with unresolved D. V was shortened by 5 bases and J by 7 bases, with 15 bases between the two germline ends. The CDR3 has 14 amino acids. CDR1 is SGHVS and CDR2 is FNYEAQ in the germline V gene. The CDR3 loop reads CASSLQVSGQPQHF. The CDR3 DNA reads TGTGCCAGCAGCCTTCAGGTTTCGGGGCAGCCCCAGCATTTT.

The rearrangement links TRBV12-3 or TRBV12-4 to TRBJ1-2; D ambiguous. The CDR3 is made up of 14 amino acids. V lost 3 bases and J lost 1, with 9 bases in between. Written as DNA, the CDR3 is TGTGCCAGCAGTTTCAACAGTCTTAACTATGGCTACACCTTC. Protein: CASSFNSLNYGYTF.

The chain carries TRBV29-1 and TRBJ2-3; D possibly corresponds to TRBD1 (6 bases). V was cut by 4 bases and J by 4 bases, with 6 bases left in between. This CDR3 comprises 11 residues. Germline CDR1 SQVTM, CDR2 ANQGSEA. CDR3 amino acids: CSVGGPDTQYF. CDR3 DNA: TGCAGCGTTGGGGGGCCAGATACGCAGTATTTT.

This chain links TRBV19 with TRBJ2-1; 12 bases line up with TRBD1. The length of the CDR3 is 15 residues. Trimming at V came to 7 bases and at J to 8 bases, leaving 9 bases not matched to a gene. In germline, CDR1 is LNHDA, CDR2 SQIVND (reference sequence). This CDR3 is CASNSGQGAFDEQFF. The CDR3 DNA follows: TGTGCCAGTAATTCGGGACAGGGGGCTTTCGATGAGCAGTTCTTC.

This rearrangement joins TRBV27 to TRBJ2-7, with TRBD1 as a possible D gene (6 bases). Germline CDR1 is MNHEY and CDR2 is SMNVEV (reference sequence). This CDR3 is built from 14 residues. The V gene lost 1 base and the J gene lost 5 bases, with 12 bases spanning the gap. CDR3 amino acids: CASSLWQGPDEQYF. The CDR3 nucleotides are TGTGCCAGCAGTTTATGGCAGGGGCCCGACGAGCAGTACTTC.

As concerns this clonotype: The junction and the germline gene differ at one end; a read error may be behind it. The chain has TRBV7-7 and TRBJ2-5, with 12 positions matching TRBD1. Looked up from germline, CDR1 is SSHAT and CDR2 is FNYEAQ (reference sequence). This CDR3 region has 15 residues. CDR3 sequence (DNA): TGTGCTAGCAGTTCCGGGACAGGGGGCCTCGGGACCCAGTACTTC. This gives the protein CASSSGTGGLGTQYF.

This chain connects TRBV6-1 to TRBJ1-6, with 10 bases matching TRBD1. This CDR3 spans 15 amino acids. Germline values: CDR1 MNHNS, CDR2 SASEGT. V gave up 2 bases and J gave up 9 bases; unmatched junction bases: 4. The CDR3 is CASSEKTGGGSPLHF. DNA for the CDR3: TGTGCCAGCAGTGAAAAGACAGGGGGCGGTTCACCCCTCCACTTT.

The V call is TRBV6-1, the J call TRBJ2-6; D perhaps matches TRBD1 (6 bases). The V gene's germline CDR1 is MNHNS and CDR2 SASEGT. The CDR3 contains 15 residues. V was trimmed by 0 bases and J by 3 bases, leaving 6 bases between them. CDR3 coding DNA: TGTGCCAGCAGTGAAGCAGGGGGTGGGGCCAACGTCCTGACTTTC. Protein product: CASSEAGGGANVLTF.

The rearrangement uses TRBV4-2 and TRBJ2-5; TRBD2 agrees at 7 bases. The CDR3 has 18 residues. Germline assignment: CDR1 LGHNA and CDR2 YNFKEQ. After removal of 0 bases from V and 1 base from J, the junction contained 11 bases not matched to a gene. The CDR3 is CASSQDPPGPGGQETQYF. CDR3 in DNA: TGTGCCAGCAGCCAAGATCCACCAGGACCGGGAGGCCAAGAGACCCAGTACTTC.

This clonotype was seen a handful of times. The gene calls are TRBV6-5 and TRBJ2-7, with D perhaps assigned TRBD1 or TRBD2 (5 bases each). The CDR3 consists of 15 residues. Per the germline V gene, CDR1 is MNHEY and CDR2 is SVGAGI. The ends were cut back, 5 bases at V and 4 bases at J, with 18 bases in the middle. The CDR3 DNA sequence: TGTGCCAGCAGTCCCACTCAGGGTCGGGGTTACGAGCAGTACTTC. Its translation: CASSPTQGRGYEQYF.

The chain recombines TRBV4-2 with TRBJ2-5, with 10 bases identical to TRBD1. Germline lookup yields CDR1 LGHNA and CDR2 YNFKEQ. J gave up 4 bases and V 1 base, and 9 bases lay outside the gene matches. This CDR3 region has 17 residues. The CDR3 DNA follows: TGTGCCAGCAGCCAAGTCCTCGGGACAGGGGCGCGAGAGACCCAGTACTTC. This encodes CASSQVLGTGARETQYF.